The T cell receptor (beta chain) described here comes from a study of cytomegalovirus exposure and HLA in healthy donors (dated by TCRdb to about 2017). Regarding the complete study: According to a later analysis, one platform produced both the 120 validation repertoires and the 730 or so repertoires of the first cohort. The aim of the study was to test whether cataloging public T cell receptors could identify signatures of past pathogen exposure. Along with the approximately 700-subject first cohort, a separate validation cohort of 120 different subjects was used. High-throughput TCR immunosequencing, statistical association of individual TCRs with disease status, and machine learning were combined to predict cytomegalovirus infection status.

General findings and caveats noted by the study authors: The validation cohort had no HLA typing available for a later analysis, so co-occurrence within that cohort was assessed over all 120 or so repertoires. The classifier was reported to diagnose cytomegalovirus status with high specificity and sensitivity in both the original cohort and the validation cohort. Across donors, most TCR sequences were observed very rarely, whereas some public TCRs were present in many individuals. According to the authors, the approach could potentially be generalized to other disease states and immunological phenotypes. The study listed 164 TCR beta chains as associated with cytomegalovirus. In vitro tests confirmed that a few of the cytomegalovirus-associated TCR beta chains recognize cytomegalovirus antigens. In a later analysis, TCRs clustered in the first cohort were found to also tend to co-occur in the 130 or so validation repertoires, with approximately 93% of cluster scores above 0.

Donors formed part of the validation cohort, which comprised over a hundred subjects and was distinct from the first cohort of roughly 600 subjects. The count of this clone is one. What antigen it recognizes has not been identified. No base quality values were provided; no much bigger clone lies one nucleotide off. The library was made by the immunoSEQ multiplex PCR assay. In the original analysis: A statistical classification framework was built to diagnose cytomegalovirus status from the catalog of TCR beta chain sequences. Sourced from immuneACCESS, this table was stored by TCRdb with only in-frame sequences that have V and J called. A share of the clones is absent; for the studies checked, an unresolved V gene accounts for under half, and the remainder has no known explanation. V, J and clone size reflect that table, while D and trimming were determined from the DNA. In all, the sample holds under 100,000 clones, and about 96% of those were seen once. 0.6% to 0.85% of the sample is taken by the ten largest.

The CDR3 numbers 13 residues from cysteine through phenylalanine. CDR3 DNA is the only sequence kept; it has 39 bases, read in frame from the first base. Relative to germline, V is 0 bases shorter and J is 8 bases shorter, with 10 bases between their ends. Sequences LNHNV (CDR1) and YYDKDF (CDR2) are obtained from the germline V gene (reference sequence). The specimen was PBMCs. The clonotype was recovered from a man in his late teens or twenties in good health and CMV-seronegative. Recombination joined TRBV15 with TRBJ1-2, with the D gene uncertain. Here is the DNA: TGTGCCACCAGCAGAGATGCAGTAAAAGGCTACACCTTC. Translated, this is CATSRDAVKGYTF.